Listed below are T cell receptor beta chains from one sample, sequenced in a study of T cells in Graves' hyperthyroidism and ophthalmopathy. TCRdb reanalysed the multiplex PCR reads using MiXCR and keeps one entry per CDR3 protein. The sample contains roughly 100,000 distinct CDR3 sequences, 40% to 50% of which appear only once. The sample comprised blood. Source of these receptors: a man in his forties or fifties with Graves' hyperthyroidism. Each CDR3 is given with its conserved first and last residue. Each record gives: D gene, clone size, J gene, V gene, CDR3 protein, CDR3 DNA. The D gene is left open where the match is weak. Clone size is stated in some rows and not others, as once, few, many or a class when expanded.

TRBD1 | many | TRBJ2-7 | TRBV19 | CASSIGGTGNYEQYF | TGTGCCAGTAGTATAGGAGGGACAGGAAACTACGAGCAGTACTTC
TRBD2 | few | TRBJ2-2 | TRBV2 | CASSREAGVSTGELFF | TGTGCCAGCAGTCGGGAGGCGGGAGTTTCCACCGGGGAGCTGTTTTTT
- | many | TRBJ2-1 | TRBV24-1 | CATSDQDRFNEQFF | TGTGCCACCAGTGATCAGGACAGATTCAATGAGCAGTTCTTC
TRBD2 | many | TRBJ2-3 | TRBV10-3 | CAISELASGPSGTQYF | TGTGCCATCAGTGAGTTGGCTAGCGGGCCCTCCGGTACGCAGTATTTT
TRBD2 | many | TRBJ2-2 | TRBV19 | CASSPEAGGAGELFF | TGTGCCAGTAGTCCTGAGGCGGGAGGAGCGGGGGAGCTGTTTTTT
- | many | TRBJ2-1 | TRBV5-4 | CASSPRFNEQFF | TGTGCCAGCAGCCCAAGATTCAATGAGCAGTTCTTC
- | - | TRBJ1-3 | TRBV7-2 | CASSWANYGYTIYF | TGTGCCAGCAGCTGGGCTAACTATGGCTACACCATATATTTT
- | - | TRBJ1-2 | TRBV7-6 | CASTLGGANLGNTF | TGTGCCAGCACCTTGGGGGGGGCAAACCTTGGAAACACCTTC
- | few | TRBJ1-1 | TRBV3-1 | CASSQGRATEAFF | TGTGCCAGCAGCCAGGGCAGGGCCACTGAAGCTTTCTTT
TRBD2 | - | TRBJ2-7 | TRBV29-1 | CSVAPLAGIEQYF | TGCAGCGTTGCGCCTCTAGCGGGAATCGAGCAGTACTTT
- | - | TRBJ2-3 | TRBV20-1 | CSAAPGVTDTQYF | TGCAGTGCTGCCCCGGGGGTCACAGATACGCAGTATTTT
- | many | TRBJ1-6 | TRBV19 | CASSLTGRGSYNSPLHF | TGTGCCAGTAGTCTAACAGGGAGAGGCTCCTATAATTCACCCCTCCACTTT
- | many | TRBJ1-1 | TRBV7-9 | CASSHALDTEAFF | TGTGCCAGCAGCCATGCCTTGGACACTGAAGCTTTCTTT
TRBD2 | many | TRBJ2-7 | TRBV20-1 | CSARDPSSGTDEQYF | TGCAGTGCTAGAGATCCCTCCAGCGGGACCGACGAGCAGTACTTC
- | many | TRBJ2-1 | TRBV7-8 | CASSLWVEGGGYNEQFF | TGTGCCAGCAGCTTATGGGTGGAGGGGGGAGGGTACAATGAGCAGTTCTTC
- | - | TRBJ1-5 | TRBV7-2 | CACTVGRVGNSNQPQHF | TGTGCCTGCACCGTAGGGAGGGTGGGGAACTCTAATCAGCCTCAGCATTTT
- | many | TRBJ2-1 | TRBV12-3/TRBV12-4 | CASTYTTGSGEQFF | TGTGCCAGCACCTATACGACGGGGTCCGGTGAGCAGTTCTTC
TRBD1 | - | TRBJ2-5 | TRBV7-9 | CASSFGPTGGGKETQYF | TGTGCCAGCAGCTTTGGCCCCACAGGGGGCGGAAAAGAGACCCAGTACTTC
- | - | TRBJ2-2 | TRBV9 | CASEGRPVLKTGELFF | TGTGCCAGCGAGGGGAGGCCAGTTCTAAAAACCGGGGAGCTGTTTTTT
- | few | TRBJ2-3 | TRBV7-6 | CASRALDTQYF | TGTGCCAGCAGGGCCCTCGATACGCAGTATTTT
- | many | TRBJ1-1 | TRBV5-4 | CASSLVPGGAAFF | TGTGCCAGCAGCTTGGTGCCGGGTGGGGCTGCTTTCTTT
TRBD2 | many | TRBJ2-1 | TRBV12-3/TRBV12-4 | CASSLGLVNAQFF | TGTGCCAGCAGTTTGGGACTAGTCAATGCGCAGTTCTTC
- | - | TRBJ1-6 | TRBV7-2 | CAGSSRTDNSPLHF | TGTGCCGGCAGCAGTAGGACAGATAACTCACCCCTCCACTTT
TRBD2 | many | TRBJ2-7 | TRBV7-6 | CASSLRLAGIYEQYF | TGTGCCAGCAGCTTACGGCTAGCGGGGATCTACGAGCAGTACTTC
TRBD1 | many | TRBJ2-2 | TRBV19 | CASSTTGIAGELFF | TGTGCCAGTAGTACGACAGGGATCGCCGGGGAGCTGTTTTTT
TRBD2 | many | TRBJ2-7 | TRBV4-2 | CASSQEKREGTEQYF | TGTGCCAGCAGCCAAGAAAAGCGGGAGGGGACCGAGCAGTACTTC
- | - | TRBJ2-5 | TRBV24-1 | CATSDFVSQYF | TGTGCCACCAGTGATTTCGTTTCTCAGTACTTC
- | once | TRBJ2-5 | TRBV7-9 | CASSIATWETQYF | TGTGCCAGCAGCATCGCGACGTGGGAGACCCAGTACTTC
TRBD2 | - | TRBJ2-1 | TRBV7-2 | CASTVGRAGNEQFF | TGTGCCAGCACCGTAGGGAGGGCGGGAAATGAGCAGTTCTTC
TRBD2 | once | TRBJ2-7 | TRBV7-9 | CASSPGTSVYEQYF | TGTGCCAGCAGCCCGGGGACTAGCGTCTACGAGCAGTACTTC
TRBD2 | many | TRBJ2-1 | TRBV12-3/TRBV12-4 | CASSLRSGGYNEQFF | TGTGCCAGCAGTTTAAGAAGCGGGGGATACAATGAGCAGTTCTTC
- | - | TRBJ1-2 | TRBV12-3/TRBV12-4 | CASSLARGPYYGYTF | TGTGCCAGCAGTTTGGCGCGGGGGCCGTACTATGGCTACACCTTC
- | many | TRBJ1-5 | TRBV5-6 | CASSLGQGGQPQHF | TGTGCCAGCAGCTTAGGGCAGGGTGGTCAGCCCCAGCATTTT
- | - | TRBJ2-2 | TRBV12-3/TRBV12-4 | CASTSLVGHTGELFF | TGTGCCAGCACCTCTCTGGTGGGACACACCGGGGAGCTGTTTTTT
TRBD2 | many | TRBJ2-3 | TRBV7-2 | CASSATSGSDTQYF | TGTGCCAGCAGCGCGACTAGCGGGAGCGATACGCAGTATTTT
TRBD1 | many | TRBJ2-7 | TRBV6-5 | CASSLLGQGYEQYF | TGTGCCAGCAGTCTTCTTGGACAGGGCTACGAGCAGTACTTC
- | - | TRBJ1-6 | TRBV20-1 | CSPGTTGSPLHF | TGCAGTCCCGGGACTACGGGATCACCCCTCCACTTT
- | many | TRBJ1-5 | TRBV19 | CASSRQERSNQPQHF | TGTGCCAGTAGTAGACAGGAGAGGAGCAATCAGCCCCAGCATTTT
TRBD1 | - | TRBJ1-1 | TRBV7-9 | CASSKDREANTEAFF | TGTGCCAGCAGTAAAGACAGGGAAGCGAACACTGAAGCTTTCTTT
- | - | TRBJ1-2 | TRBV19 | CASQGYGYTF | TGTGCCAGTCAAGGCTATGGCTACACCTTC
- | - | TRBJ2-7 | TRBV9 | CASSVGDAYEQYF | TGTGCCAGCAGCGTAGGCGACGCCTACGAGCAGTACTTC
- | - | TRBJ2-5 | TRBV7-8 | CASSLGTAGAIETQYF | TGTGCCAGCAGCCTGGGGACAGCGGGAGCGATAGAGACCCAGTACTTC
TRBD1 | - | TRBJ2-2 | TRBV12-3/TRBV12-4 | CASSEGRGRTGELLF | TGTGCCAGCAGCGAGGGCAGGGGGCGCACCGGGGAGCTGTTGTTT
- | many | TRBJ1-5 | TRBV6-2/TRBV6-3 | CASSYSDNQPQHF | TGTGCCAGCAGTTACTCGGACAATCAGCCCCAGCATTTT
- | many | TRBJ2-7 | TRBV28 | CASSSPLEQYF | TGTGCCAGCAGTTCCCCCCTGGAGCAGTACTTC
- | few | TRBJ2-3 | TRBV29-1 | CSVVAGIGSTDTQYF | TGCAGCGTTGTCGCAGGGATCGGATCAACAGATACGCAGTATTTT
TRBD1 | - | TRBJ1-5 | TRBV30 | CAWSRGRVGPQHF | TGTGCCTGGAGTAGGGGGCGGGTCGGGCCCCAGCATTTT
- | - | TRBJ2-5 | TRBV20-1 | CSARGVSGLQTQYF | TGCAGTGCTAGGGGGGTTAGCGGTCTCCAGACCCAGTACTTC
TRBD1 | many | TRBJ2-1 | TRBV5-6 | CASSSWTGPFSYNEQFF | TGTGCCAGCAGCTCGTGGACAGGACCATTCTCCTACAATGAGCAGTTCTTC